What follows describes a single T cell receptor (beta chain). Its antigen remains unidentified. No base quality values were provided; no much bigger clone lies one nucleotide off. The CDR3 numbers 11 residues from cysteine through phenylalanine. Of the read, only the CDR3 DNA is kept; its 33 bases are in frame from base 1. V drops 5 bases and J drops 9 bases, leaving 10 bases in between. CDR1 and CDR2, per the germline V gene, are MNHEY and SVGAGI. The data were taken from a study of blood T cells in healthy people across ages (dated by TCRdb to about 2015). The study in broad terms: In model experiments, template switching captured about one uniquely barcoded TCR beta cDNA molecule for every two T cells. To track age-related changes in TCR beta repertoire diversity, the study relied on deep sequencing normalized with unique cDNA molecular identifiers. The donors were divided into four age groups: young (average about 16 years), middle-aged (approximately 39), aged (about 60) and long-lived (nearly 85). To avoid experimental bias, donors of different ages were distributed randomly across sequencing lanes. Using the same blood draw, the study looked at two additional independent replicas of 1 million unique cDNA reads for two donors, one aged 18 to 30 and the other aged 80 or older. Overall study outcomes, separate from this receptor: Conclusive comparison of naive and antigen-experienced compartments was prevented by the profiling of bulk unsorted PBMCs. As age increased, observed TCR beta diversity per million T cells dropped in a roughly linear way, and a significant reduction was already evident by age 40. Estimates of total diversity based on one million sequenced T cells were considered lower bounds and underestimates. The long-lived group showed more naive CD4+ T cells, fewer expanded clones and increased TCR diversity than the aged group, suggesting age selection. Because the CMV infection status of the donors was unknown, age-related changes in expanded clonotypes may potentially have been confounded. Observed TCR beta diversity correlated strongly with the percentage of naive T cells measured by flow cytometry.

The protocol used for the library was 5' RACE. For sequencing, an Illumina HiSeq 2500 was employed. A second PCR of roughly 6 to 11 cycles was run with a J-beta primer mix and a sample-barcoded 5' primer. Each TCR beta cDNA molecule received a unique molecular identifier from a template-switch 5' adaptor carrying 12 random nucleotides. Each sample yielded at least 2.5 million CDR3-containing paired-end reads. First-strand cDNA was synthesized from all RNA with the Mint cDNA synthesis kit, primed by a TRBC-specific oligonucleotide. After uracil-DNA glycosylase treatment, a first 18-cycle PCR used universal primers M1SS and BC2_uni_R on all cDNA. The authors' pipeline ran thus. Normalization of each sample was performed by random selection of 1 million high-quality reads, each carrying a distinct molecular identifier. Reads sharing molecular identifiers were discarded rather than binned into consensus sequences. MiTCR, set to a Q25 quality threshold and the strictest error-elimination algorithm, was used for CDR3 identification, clonotype clustering and error correction. Lower-bound total TCR beta diversity was estimated with a nonparametric unseen species model using Euler transformation. TCRdb cleaned the public reads at Q25 with fastp, built clones with MiXCR and kept in-frame beta chains. Identical CDR3 proteins give one entry, which carries the most common genes and DNA. The V and J calls come from TCRdb's annotation, not from the publication. Across this sample there are roughly 1.4 million distinct CDR3 sequences, with 55% to 75% seen only once. The ten biggest clones cover 6.5% to 8% of the sample.

The roughly 39 donors, aged roughly 6 to 95 years, were systemically healthy Caucasian individuals from Russia. Each donor gave ten milliliters of peripheral blood, collected into EDTA-treated Vacutainer tubes. Ficoll-Paque density-gradient centrifugation was used to isolate PBMCs, with at least 6.5 million per sample. Trizol reagent was used to extract total RNA from PBMCs, with at least 6 micrograms per sample. Naive CD45RAhigh/CD27high T cell percentages were measured by flow cytometry on a PBMC aliquot from every donor. Sequenced material: blood. This sequence was found in a man aged 18 to 35 in good health. The V and J genes are TRBV6-5 and TRBJ1-1; the D region possibly corresponds to TRBD1 (5 bases align). CDR3 loop: CASSLGEKAFF. The nucleotide sequence is TGTGCCAGCAGTCTAGGGGAGAAAGCTTTCTTT.